The source of this T cell receptor (beta chain) is a study of metastatic and nonmetastatic thyroid tumors. Overall study: Peripheral blood and tumor or nodule samples from malignant and benign thyroid patients were compared. Study-wide findings and caveats: Benign nodules were reported to have significantly lower TCR beta diversity than malignant thyroid tumors, in blood and tumor.

Germline V gene lookup returns CDR1 ENHRY and CDR2 SYGVKD. The CDR3 consists of 13 residues. J was trimmed by 3 bases and V by 6 bases; bases with no gene match: 4. The sample holds many counts of this clone. The antigen remains unidentified. Per the original methods: In papillary thyroid cancer, a distant-metastasis classifier was built using CDR3 differences across clinicopathological groups. TCRdb reanalyzed the PCR reads with MiXCR. The V and J calls follow TCRdb's processing rather than the paper's. The sample has around 50,000 clones, roughly 30% seen once. All patients reached thyroid surgery having received no treatment beforehand.

This TCR was sampled from a female donor with papillary thyroid cancer or a benign thyroid nodule (not recorded which). Some clones in this sample may be carry-over from other donors' samples. The chain recombines TRBV10-3 with TRBJ1-1; 7 positions match TRBD1. Input material: blood. CDR3 sequence: CAISDTGDTEAFF. In nucleotides, the CDR3 is TGTGCCATCAGCGATACAGGGGACACTGAAGCTTTCTTT.